The source of this T cell receptor beta chain is a study of blood T cell repertoires in COVID-19. Germline CDR1 MNHEY, CDR2 SVGAGI. V dropped 8 bases and J dropped 0 bases, with 13 bases sitting between them. This CDR3 region has 15 residues. Sequencing was performed with immunoSEQ multiplex PCR; in TCRdb, only in-frame clones are kept and a portion is missing. The data hold roughly 180,000 clones, with 85% to 90% observed a single time. Researchers sorted participants into cohorts using their self-reported clinical history. Cohort 3 recovery required two negative PCRs, clearance, or symptom resolution.

The specimen sequenced was PBMCs or T cells enriched from blood (not recorded which). This receptor was identified in a man aged 40-49 years who had recovered from COVID-19. The chain carries TRBV6-5 and TRBJ2-2; a possible D gene is TRBD1 (5 bases). CDR3: CASGWTSANTGELFF. CDR3 DNA sequence: TGTGCCAGCGGCTGGACATCCGCGAACACCGGGGAGCTGTTTTTT.